This T cell receptor (beta chain) was retrieved from a study of human T cells and chemical hapten exposure. Findings and caveats of the study: High-frequency TCRs, those above 1 in 1000, stayed the same after DPC sensitization. Significantly more large CDR3 similarity clusters arose among expanded TCRs than among controls.

Time point defined: patch test 1, 2 weeks after DPC sensitization. Indicated treatment: therapeutic diphenylcyclopropenone sensitization with weekly scalp DPC. The total RNA was obtained from whole blood that was not fractionated. CDR1 and CDR2 (germline): MNHEY, SMNVEV (reference sequence). The CDR3 covers 16 residues. V lost 5 bases, J lost 0 bases, and 6 bases stayed unmatched. Separate cDNA molecules received unique molecular identifiers, which the library attached to them. One entry per CDR3 protein results from TCRdb running MiXCR on the RACE reads. Here the sample spans around 150,000 distinct CDR3 sequences, about 14% being singletons. The sample holds a few counts of this clonotype. The antigen is not known.

The clonotype was recovered from a woman aged 25 to 45 with alopecia areata. Some clones in this sample may be carry-over from other donors' samples. The chain uses TRBV27 and TRBJ1-3; TRBD1 agrees at 8 bases. The source was whole blood, collected in connection with sensitization to the hapten diphenylcyclopropenone (DPC). The DNA of the CDR3 is TGTGCCAGCAGTCTAGGGACAGGCATCTCTGGAAACACCATATATTTT. Translation: CASSLGTGISGNTIYF.